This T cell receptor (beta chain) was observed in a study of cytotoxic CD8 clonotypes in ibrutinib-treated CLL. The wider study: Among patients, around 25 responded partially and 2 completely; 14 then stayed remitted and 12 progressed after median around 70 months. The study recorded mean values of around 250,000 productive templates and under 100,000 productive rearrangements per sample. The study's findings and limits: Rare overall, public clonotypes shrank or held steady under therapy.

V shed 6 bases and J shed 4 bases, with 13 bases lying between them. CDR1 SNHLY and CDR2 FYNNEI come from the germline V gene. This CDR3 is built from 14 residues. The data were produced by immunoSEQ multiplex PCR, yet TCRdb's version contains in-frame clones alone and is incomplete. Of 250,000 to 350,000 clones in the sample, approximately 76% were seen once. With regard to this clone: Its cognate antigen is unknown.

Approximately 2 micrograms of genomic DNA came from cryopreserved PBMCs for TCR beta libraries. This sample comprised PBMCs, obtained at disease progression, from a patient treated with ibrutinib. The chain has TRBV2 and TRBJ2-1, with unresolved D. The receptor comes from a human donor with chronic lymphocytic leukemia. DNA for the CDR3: TGTGCCAGCAGAGCATATTTATCGTACAATGAGCAGTTCTTC. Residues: CASRAYLSYNEQFF.